This passage covers 13 T cell receptor beta chains from one sample sequenced in a study of CD8 T cells in ankylosing spondylitis. One entry per CDR3 protein, called by TCRdb with MiXCR from the 5' RACE reads. The sample holds hundreds of thousands of distinct CDR3 sequences, more than 25% seen once. General observations from the study: Within ankylosing spondylitis blood, a TCR beta motif made up of eight or nine highly homologous variants appeared to be characteristic.

These receptors' antigens are unknown. Sequencing input: blood, either unsorted or a sorted T cell fraction (not recorded which). These receptors came from a male donor with ankylosing spondylitis.

This clonotype was observed at least ten times. The chain links TRBV12-3 or TRBV12-4 to TRBJ2-7, with TRBD2 matching over 8 bases. After removal of 4 bases from V and 3 bases from J, the junction contained 8 bases not matched to a gene. This CDR3 contains 15 residues. CDR3 loop: CASSYGGALVYEQYF. Here the CDR3 DNA reads TGTGCCAGCAGTTACGGGGGGGCTCTCGTCTACGAGCAGTACTTC.

This clonotype was recorded a few times. The CDR3 DNA reads as TGCAGTGCTAGAGTCGGACCACAGACAAATGACAATGAGCAGTTCTTC. Protein: CSARVGPQTNDNEQFF. This chain links TRBV20-1 with TRBJ2-1; D is ambiguous. Per germline, CDR1 DFQATT and CDR2 SNEGSKA (reference sequence). The CDR3 consists of 16 residues. Trimming removed 1 base at V and 5 bases at J, with 18 bases between.

The chain is built from TRBV20-1 and TRBJ1-2; D is uncertain. Germline V gene sequence: CDR1 DFQATT, CDR2 SNEGSKA (reference sequence). V was shortened by 6 bases and J by 8 bases, with 16 bases between the two germline ends. The CDR3 length is 12 residues. CDR3 in amino acids: CSAAPPKGGYTF. The CDR3 region has the DNA TGCAGTGCCGCCCCCCCGAAAGGAGGCTACACCTTC.

V gene TRBV10-1 combines with J gene TRBJ2-3; 8 nucleotides align to TRBD2. The length of the CDR3 is 11 residues. The germline V gene encodes CDR1 WNHNN and CDR2 SYGVQD (reference sequence). J lost 6 bases, V lost 11 bases, and 4 bases had no gene match. The CDR3 DNA is TGCGCCTGCGGCGGGGGGGATACGCAGTATTTT. The encoded protein is CACGGGDTQYF.

This clonotype showed up just a few times. The V and J genes are TRBV20-1 and TRBJ2-1; TRBD2 matches 13 bases. The CDR3 loop spans 15 amino acids. CDR1 and CDR2 (germline): DFQATT, SNEGSKA (reference sequence). The trim removed 6 bases at V and 6 bases at J, leaving 8 bases unmatched. DNA of the CDR3: TGCAGTGCCCCTCGGACTAGCGGGAGATCCAATGAGCAGTTCTTC. Its protein is CSAPRTSGRSNEQFF.

The table lists this clonotype with a few counts. V usage is TRBV11-2 and J usage is TRBJ2-1; a possible D gene is TRBD1 (6 bases). V lost 6 bases and J 2 bases, leaving 17 bases between the germline ends. CDR1 and CDR2 (germline): SGHAT, FQNNGV. This CDR3 is 16 amino acids long. The CDR3 reads CASRYRLQGAYNEQFF. In DNA, the CDR3 is TGTGCCAGCAGGTATAGGCTACAGGGAGCCTACAATGAGCAGTTCTTC.

There are many counts of this clonotype. The rearrangement joins TRBV12-3 or TRBV12-4 to TRBJ1-2; tentative D call: TRBD1 (6 bases). V lost 3 bases and J 8 bases, leaving 13 bases between the germline ends. CDR3 length: 13 residues. CDR3 DNA sequence: TGTGCCAGCAGTTTTTCGGGGGCGCGGGGCTACACCTTC. Translating it yields CASSFSGARGYTF.

This sequence joins TRBV10-3 and TRBJ1-2; no reliable D call. This CDR3 comprises 14 residues. CDR1 ENHRY and CDR2 SYGVKD come from the germline V gene. Trimming took off 0 bases at V and 2 bases at J, with 7 bases between the two ends. CDR3: CAISESHLNYGYTF. DNA of the CDR3: TGTGCCATCAGTGAGTCTCACCTAAACTATGGCTACACCTTC.

This clonotype was counted once. The chain couples TRBV24-1 to TRBJ2-3, with D maybe TRBD2 (6 bases). The CDR3 length is 12 residues. Germline V gives CDR1 KGHDR, CDR2 SFDVKD. Trimming removed 7 bases from V and 2 bases from J, with 6 bases in between. CDR3 bases: TGTGCCACCAGGGACTACACAGATACGCAGTATTTT. This sequence encodes CATRDYTDTQYF.

The chain links TRBV29-1 to TRBJ1-2, with D perhaps matching TRBD1 (6 bases). The length of the CDR3 is 13 residues. Looked up from germline, CDR1 is SQVTM and CDR2 is ANQGSEA. V gave up 7 bases and J gave up 4 bases, with 16 bases separating them. This chain's CDR3 is CSAGRQGSYGYTF. CDR3 bases: TGCAGCGCGGGTCGCCAGGGGAGCTATGGCTACACCTTC.

This chain joins TRBV4-2 and TRBJ2-1; 7 positions agree with TRBD1. V lost 0 bases, J lost 8 bases, and 7 bases stayed unmatched. The CDR3 has 15 residues. Germline assignment: CDR1 LGHNA and CDR2 YNFKEQ. CDR3 sequence (DNA): TGTGCCAGCAGCCAAGAAACGGAAGGGGGCGATGAGCAGTTCTTC. Translating it yields CASSQETEGGDEQFF.

This sequence joins TRBV30 and TRBJ2-7; 7 bases are a match to TRBD2. The CDR3 contains 16 residues. V trimming: 1 base; J trimming: 5 bases; junction bases outside the gene matches: 14. CDR1 is GTSNPN and CDR2 is SVGIG in the germline V gene (reference sequence). The CDR3 loop is CAWSAPSDWRENEQYV. CDR3 nucleotide sequence: TGTGCCTGGAGTGCTCCATCGGACTGGCGGGAGAACGAGCAGTACGTC.

The chain links TRBV11-2 to TRBJ1-6; D is unclear. The CDR3 consists of 13 residues. Germline assignment: CDR1 SGHAT and CDR2 FQNNGV. Trimming took 1 base from V and 8 from J, leaving 6 bases between them. CDR3: CASSLGSYSPLHF. The CDR3 DNA reads as TGTGCCAGCAGCTTAGGCTCTTATTCACCCCTCCACTTT.